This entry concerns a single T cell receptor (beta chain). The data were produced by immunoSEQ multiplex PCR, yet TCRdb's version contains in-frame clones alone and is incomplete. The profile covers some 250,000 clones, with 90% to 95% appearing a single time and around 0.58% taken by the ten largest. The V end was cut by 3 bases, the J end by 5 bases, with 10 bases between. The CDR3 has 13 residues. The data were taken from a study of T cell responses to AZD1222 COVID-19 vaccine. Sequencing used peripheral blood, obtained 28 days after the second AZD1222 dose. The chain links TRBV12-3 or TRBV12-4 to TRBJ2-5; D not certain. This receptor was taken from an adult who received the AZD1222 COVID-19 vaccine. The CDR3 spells CASSFSQSETQYF. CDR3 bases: TGTGCCAGCAGTTTTTCACAGTCTGAGACCCAGTACTTC.